This T cell receptor beta chain was sequenced in a study of PD-1 blockade in classical Hodgkin lymphoma (TCRdb year 2020). For the study in its entirety: Nivolumab dosing was 3 mg/kg intravenously every 2 weeks, continuing until either disease progression or unacceptable toxicity. The study used CyTOF and TCR beta sequencing to define a peripheral blood immune signature of response to PD-1 blockade in classical Hodgkin lymphoma.

CDR1 and CDR2 are read off the germline V gene as MNHEY and SVGAGI. The junction carries 15 bases between V and J, which are trimmed by 7 bases and 6 bases respectively. The CDR3, from cysteine to phenylalanine, totals 13 residues. Only the CDR3 part of the read is kept: 39 bases, read in frame from the first base. As regards this clone: There is no known antigen for this receptor. Per-nucleotide qualities are absent, and no much larger clonotype sits a single base away.

The paper as a whole reports these results and caveats: Diversity was lower in patients who began nivolumab less than 1 year after ASCT, so these patients were left out of later analyses to avoid confounding by immune reconstitution. Only a single clinical trial cohort was studied, and what caused the repertoire differences, possibly disease activity or prior therapy, remained undefined. Newly diagnosed patients were reported to have lower baseline TCR diversity than healthy donors, and relapsed/refractory patients were reported to have lower baseline TCR diversity still. CD4+ but not CD8+ TCR diversity rose significantly by C4D1 (p=0.0027 vs p=0.16), most apparent in complete responders (p=0.02). Baseline diversity similar to that of newly diagnosed patients was observed in trial patients achieving complete response, whereas significantly lower diversity was observed in partial responders and progressors.

The Qiagen DNeasy kit was used to extract genomic DNA both from unsorted PBMCs and from the negatively selected CD4+ and CD8+ fractions. TCR beta CDR3 regions were subjected to amplification by immunoSEQ multiplex PCR with primers that anneal to V and J segments. A synthetic immune receptor repertoire was used to minimize amplification bias, and remaining bias was computationally removed after sequencing. The study's processing was this. Custom Python scripts were used to quantify repertoire diversity as the Shannon entropy index. The unsorted, CD4+ and CD8+ repertoires were each analyzed separately, with the exception of combined analyses, where CD4+ and CD8+ sequences were merged in silico. A clone was considered expanded if an increase in frequency of at least 2-fold after treatment relative to C1D1 was found, and a pseudocount of 0.5 was applied to clones undetected at baseline. Clones with 0 or 1 copy at C1D1 were classified as singleton clones, and clones with 2 or more copies were classified as non-singleton clones. Clones expanded in unsorted samples were assigned a CD4+, CD8+ or unknown annotation through matching of protein sequences in sorted samples from the same patient. Wilcoxon tests on paired samples were used to test diversity changes from C1D1 to C4D1. TCRdb re-hosts the immuneACCESS table, in-frame sequences only. Its copies lack some clones; in the studies checked, an unresolved V gene accounts for under half of them, and the cause for the rest is not known. V and J calls and clone size are as listed in that table; D and trimming were resolved from the DNA. Here the sample has around 19,000 clones; around 67% occur a single time. The top ten hold around 22% of the sample.

The time point label of this sample denotes: cycle 2 day 1 (C2D1) of nivolumab. Relapse after autologous stem cell transplantation had occurred in all trial patients, and cohorts A, B and C were distinguished by prior brentuximab vedotin exposure. The trial cohort comprised 56 patients with relapsed/refractory classical Hodgkin lymphoma whose best overall responses were complete response, partial response or progressive disease. Trial patients were treated with single-agent nivolumab in the multi-cohort phase II CheckMate 205 trial. Best overall response was determined by an independent review committee according to the 2007 International Working Group response criteria. PBMCs from the trial were collected at three points: immediately before nivolumab initiation (C1D1), and during therapy at cycle 2 day 1 and cycle 4 day 1. Peripheral blood was collected in 8 mL Vacutainer Cell Preparation Tubes, from which PBMCs were isolated by centrifugation and then cryopreserved.

The rearranged chain carries TRBV6-5 and TRBJ2-5; no D gene is confidently identified. The source was peripheral blood mononuclear cells (PBMCs), collected before the second cycle of nivolumab. The clonotype comes from a human donor with classical Hodgkin lymphoma. CDR3 sequence: CASTPPGRQTQYF. In nucleotides, the sequence is TGTGCCAGCACGCCCCCGGGCCGACAGACCCAGTACTTC.